These 24 T cell receptor beta chains were sequenced from one sample in a study of blood T cell repertoires in COVID-19. Here immunoSEQ multiplex PCR was the method, and the copy in TCRdb shows in-frame clones only, minus some. This table has roughly 43,000 clones, around 80% appearing once. Specimen: peripheral blood. The receptors derive from a woman aged 55-69 years with acute or convalescent COVID-19.

The rearrangement joins TRBV27 to TRBJ1-2; 9 positions agree with TRBD1. Germline CDR1 is MNHEY and CDR2 is SMNVEV (reference sequence). Germline trimming cut 5 bases from V and 4 bases from J; bases unmatched to any gene: 8. The CDR3 length is 15 residues. CDR3 protein: CASSPGQGISYGYTF. CDR3 sequence (DNA): TGTGCCAGCAGTCCCGGACAGGGGATTAGCTATGGCTACACCTTC.

This chain links TRBV4-1 with TRBJ2-5, with TRBD2 as a possible D gene (5 bases). Germline V gives CDR1 MGHRA, CDR2 YSYEKL. Deletions cut 0 bases from V and 5 bases from J, with 13 bases between. CDR3 length equals 15 residues. The CDR3 region has the DNA TGCGCCAGCAGCCAAGATCGGACCTGGAGGGAGACCCAGTACTTC. Its protein is CASSQDRTWRETQYF.

This clone was recorded only once. The chain is built from TRBV5-1 and TRBJ2-2; the D is unclear. With 0 bases removed from V and 5 bases from J, the gap between germline ends came to 8 bases. Germline loops: CDR1 SGHRS, CDR2 YFSETQ. This CDR3 spans 14 amino acids. As DNA, the CDR3 is TGCGCCAGCAGCTTGGTCCTAGGTACCGGGGAGCTGTTTTTT. This gives the protein CASSLVLGTGELFF.

This clone occurred a few times. One end of the junction fails to match germline, which may point to a read error. The CDR3 region has the DNA TGTGCTAGCAGCCTTGGACTTAACACAGATACGCAGTATTTT. Translation gives CASSLGLNTDTQYF. The chain joins TRBV7-7 to TRBJ2-3; weak D call: TRBD2 (5 bases). The CDR3 runs 14 residues. Germline CDR1 and CDR2: SSHAT and FNYEAQ (reference sequence).

The chain employs TRBV7-8 and TRBJ2-2; tentatively, D is TRBD2 (6 bases). This CDR3 has 16 residues. With 1 base removed from V and 1 base from J, the gap between germline ends came to 10 bases. Germline CDR1 and CDR2: SGHVS and FQNEAQ. DNA for the CDR3: TGTGCCAGCAGCTTAGTAGGAGGGAGGAACACCGGGGAGCTGTTTTTT. Translating it yields CASSLVGGRNTGELFF.

The chain uses TRBV11-3 and TRBJ2-1, with 7 bases aligning to TRBD2. This CDR3 spans 15 amino acids. The V gene's germline CDR1 is SGHNT and CDR2 YENEEA. The ends lost 1 base at V and 7 bases at J; junction bases unmatched: 7. The CDR3 is CASSLVHGGTNEQFF. The CDR3 bases are TGTGCCAGCAGCTTAGTTCACGGGGGGACGAATGAGCAGTTCTTC.

The J gene is TRBJ2-5, the V gene TRBV18; D not certain. The CDR3 has 14 amino acids. CDR1 is KGHSH, CDR2 LQKENI, per germline. The V end was cut by 1 base, the J end by 5 bases, with 11 bases between. Here the CDR3 DNA reads TGTGCCAGCTCACCACTCGATCGGTTGGAGACCCAGTACTTC. It specifies CASSPLDRLETQYF.

About this clone itself: The same CDR3 can be traced to other DNA sequences in this sample. The chain employs TRBV18 and TRBJ2-7; TRBD1 aligns across 8 bases. The CDR3 totals 14 residues. From germline, CDR1 is KGHSH and CDR2 LQKENI. After removal of 2 bases from V and 1 base from J, the junction contained 1 base not matched to a gene. CDR3 sequence: CASSPRTGSYEQYF. As DNA, the CDR3 is TGTGCCAGCTCACCAAGGACAGGGTCCTACGAGCAGTACTTC.

The CDR3 bases are TGCGCCAGCAGTGGTAGCGGGGGGACCTACAATGAGCAGTTCTTC. Its translation is CASSGSGGTYNEQFF. The gene calls are TRBV10-2 and TRBJ2-1; 10 nucleotides match TRBD2. The V and J ends lost 4 bases and 2 bases, in that order; junction bases with no gene match: 2. The CDR3 has 15 residues. The germline V gene encodes CDR1 WSHSY and CDR2 SAAADI.

Only one count was recorded for this clone. The chain employs TRBV6-5 and TRBJ1-2, with 8 bases identical to TRBD1. J gave up 6 bases and V 5 bases, and 8 bases lay outside the gene matches. Germline CDR1 and CDR2: MNHEY and SVGAGI. The CDR3 has 14 amino acids. CDR3 sequence: CASSTNPTGDGYTF. As DNA, the CDR3 is TGTGCCAGCAGTACGAACCCGACAGGGGATGGCTACACCTTC.

The chain couples TRBV7-8 to TRBJ1-5, with a possible D match to TRBD1 (6 bases). Trimming stripped 1 base from V and 2 bases from J, with 9 bases between. CDR3 length equals 15 residues. Germline values: CDR1 SGHVS, CDR2 FQNEAQ. The CDR3 loop is CASSLDPGGNQPQHF. CDR3 coding DNA: TGTGCCAGCAGCTTAGACCCAGGGGGCAATCAGCCCCAGCATTTT.

V usage is TRBV6-1 and J usage is TRBJ1-3; D is unclear. The germline CDR1 and CDR2 sequences are MNHNS and SASEGT. This CDR3 contains 15 residues. Trimming cost V 2 bases and J 4 bases, with 12 bases left between them. CDR3 in DNA: TGTGCCAGCAGTGAAAATCGTGTCAGGGGAAACACCATATATTTT. Amino acids: CASSENRVRGNTIYF.

V and J are TRBV18 and TRBJ2-2; D gene ambiguous. V dropped 0 bases and J dropped 6 bases, with 11 bases sitting between them. This CDR3 has 15 amino acids. CDR1 and CDR2 from the germline V gene are KGHSH and LQKENI. In DNA form, the CDR3 reads TGTGCCAGCTCACCACCATCAAGTCGGGCCGGGGAGCTGTTTTTT. As protein: CASSPPSSRAGELFF.

The chain recombines TRBV3-1 (or the pseudogene TRBV3-2) with TRBJ1-1; perhaps TRBD1 as D (5 bases). V lost 0 bases to trimming and J lost 1 base, with 12 bases between them. Germline CDR1 is LGHDT and CDR2 is YNNKEL (reference sequence). The CDR3 loop spans 16 amino acids. The CDR3 loop reads CASSQEFSRANTEAFF. CDR3 coding DNA: TGTGCCAGCAGCCAAGAGTTTTCCAGGGCGAACACTGAAGCTTTCTTT.

The rearrangement joins TRBV7-8 to TRBJ1-1, with no clear D. V lost 5 bases, J lost 6 bases, and 10 bases lay in between. This CDR3 has 12 residues. Germline V gives CDR1 SGHVS, CDR2 FQNEAQ. The CDR3 sequence: CASSPGFAEAFF. The DNA of the CDR3 is TGTGCCAGCAGCCCCGGGTTCGCTGAAGCTTTCTTT. The full variable domain, rest sourced from reference TRBV7-8 and TRBJ1-1, is GAGVSQSPRYKVAKRGQDVALRCDPISGHVSLFWYQQALGQGPEFLTYFQNEAQLDKSGLPSDRFFAERPEGSVSTLKIQRTQQEDSAVYLCASSPGFAEAFFGQGTRLTVV.

The V call is TRBV25-1, the J call TRBJ1-1; D uncertain. The CDR3 extends over 18 amino acids. V gave up 4 bases and J gave up 4 bases, with 25 bases separating them. Germline V gene sequence: CDR1 MGHDK, CDR2 SYGVNS. CDR3 sequence reads: CASSVTVPSSAGGTEAFF. CDR3 nucleotides: TGTGCCAGCAGTGTTACAGTACCCTCCTCGGCGGGTGGCACTGAAGCTTTCTTT.

The V call is TRBV7-9, the J call TRBJ1-3, with TRBD1 as a possible D gene (6 bases). Trimming shortened V by 5 bases and J by 4 bases, and 18 bases separated the two germline ends. The length of the CDR3 is 16 residues. Germline CDR1 is SEHNR and CDR2 is FQNEAQ (reference sequence). CDR3 bases: TGTGCCAGCAGCCCTAGCGGGGGGCCTTCGGGAAACACCATATATTTT. The encoded protein is CASSPSGGPSGNTIYF. Variable domain in full (rest from reference TRBV7-9 and TRBJ1-3): DTGVSQNPRHKITKRGQNVTFRCDPISEHNRLYWYRQTLGQGPEFLTYFQNEAQLEKSRLLSDRFSAERPKGSFSTLEIQRTEQGDSAMYLCASSPSGGPSGNTIYFGEGSWLTVV.

CDR3 bases: TGCAGCGTAGCCTGGAGCGGGGGGAACGAGCAGTACTTC. This codes for CSVAWSGGNEQYF. The genes are TRBV29-1 and TRBJ2-7, with 9 nucleotides matching TRBD2. The CDR3 runs 13 residues. CDR1 and CDR2 from the germline V gene are SQVTM and ANQGSEA. Germline trimming cut 6 bases from V and 5 bases from J; bases unmatched to any gene: 8.

The chain has TRBV6-7 and TRBJ2-2; 8 bases map to TRBD2. TRBV6-7 has ORF status, its function being uncertain. The ends lost 3 bases at V and 8 bases at J; junction bases unmatched: 8. The CDR3 length is 15 residues. The CDR3: CASSYGGGQRGELFF. CDR3 nucleotide sequence: TGTGCCAGCAGTTATGGCGGGGGGCAAAGAGGGGAGCTGTTTTTT.

CDR3 sequence (DNA): TGTGCCAGCAGCCGAACGGGGTTGGTCGGGTTGGACACTGAAGCTTTCTTT. Amino acids: CASSRTGLVGLDTEAFF. J is TRBJ1-1 and V is TRBV2; no clear D. The germline gives CDR1 SNHLY, CDR2 FYNNEI. This CDR3 is 17 amino acids long. Trimming took 6 bases from V and 3 from J, leaving 23 bases between them.

By share, this clone counts as large (0.1 to 1%). The rearrangement links TRBV4-3 to TRBJ2-7; D not certain. This CDR3 region has 14 residues. Germline CDR1 LGHNA, CDR2 YSLEER. V was cut by 5 bases and J by 4 bases, with 15 bases left in between. CDR3 in DNA: TGCGCCAGCAGCTACACCACCGACAATTACGAGCAGTACTTC. Its translation is CASSYTTDNYEQYF.

This clone was found once. The J gene is TRBJ1-2, the V gene TRBV5-5; unclear D gene. This CDR3 is 16 amino acids long. Trimming left V 6 bases short and J 4 bases short, with 22 bases between. Germline values: CDR1 SGHKS, CDR2 YYEKEE (reference sequence). Written as DNA, the CDR3 is TGTGCCAGCATGCTCCCTCCCCAAGGGAGCCTCTATGGCTACACCTTC. Translation: CASMLPPQGSLYGYTF. Variable domain in full (rest from reference TRBV5-5 and TRBJ1-2): DAGVTQSPTHLIKTRGQQVTLRCSPISGHKSVSWYQQVLGQGPQFIFQYYEKEERGRGNFPDRFSARQFPNYSSELNVNALLLGDSALYLCASMLPPQGSLYGYTFGSGTRLTVV.

The chain has TRBV28 and TRBJ2-7; D perhaps matches TRBD2 (5 bases). The CDR3 is made up of 14 amino acids. V dropped 3 bases and J dropped 4 bases, with 13 bases sitting between them. Germline CDR1 and CDR2: MDHEN and SYDVKM. The CDR3 region has the DNA TGTGCCAGCAGTTTCACGGACTCAAAGTACGAGCAGTACTTC. This gives the protein CASSFTDSKYEQYF.

This clone was picked up one time. This sequence joins TRBV12-5 and TRBJ1-4; D is unresolved. Germline CDR1 LGHNT, CDR2 FRNRAP. This CDR3 has 16 residues. V was clipped by 3 bases and J by 0 bases, with 11 bases between them. The CDR3 region is CASGFDPGTTNEKLFF. CDR3 nucleotides: TGTGCTAGTGGTTTCGATCCGGGGACAACTAATGAAAAACTGTTTTTT.